The rows below give T cell receptor beta chains drawn from one sample of a study of OX40 agonist ivuxolimab in advanced cancers. The table came from immunoSEQ multiplex PCR; TCRdb's copy has only in-frame clones and leaves some out. Of approximately 76,000 clones in the sample, roughly 85% were seen once. The source material was CD4+ or CD8+ T cells sorted from blood, sampled in a trial of the OX40 agonist ivuxolimab. These receptors were collected from an adult with an advanced solid tumor such as melanoma, head and neck, liver or kidney cancer. The CDR3 runs from the conserved cysteine through the conserved F or W. D genes are given only for firm matches. Clone sizes are given selectively: once, few, many, or a class where the clone is expanded.

size	V	J	D	CDR3	DNA
.	TRBV27	TRBJ1-2	.	CASSLRWGVSGYTF	TGTGCCAGCAGTCTTAGGTGGGGCGTTAGTGGCTACACCTTC
.	TRBV19	TRBJ2-2	TRBD1	CASSIGQGAGTGELFF	TGTGCCAGTAGTATTGGGCAGGGGGCGGGCACCGGGGAGCTGTTTTTT
.	TRBV5-6	TRBJ2-2	TRBD2	CASSPAWGGNTGELFF	TGTGCCAGCAGCCCTGCGTGGGGGGGTAACACCGGGGAGCTGTTTTTT
few	TRBV7-2	TRBJ1-1	.	CASSSEGTRHTEAFF	TGTGCCAGCAGCTCAGAGGGGACACGGCACACTGAAGCTTTCTTT
.	TRBV11-1	TRBJ2-1	.	CASSPLGGYPLNEQFF	TGTGCCAGCAGCCCCCTCGGAGGTTACCCCCTCAATGAGCAGTTCTTC
.	TRBV18	TRBJ2-7	.	CASSPSPDTGREQYF	TGTGCCAGCTCACCAAGTCCGGACACCGGACGCGAGCAGTACTTC
once	TRBV18	TRBJ1-2	.	CASSPPSINYGYTF	TGTGCCAGCTCACCACCGTCCATTAACTATGGCTACACCTTC
.	TRBV11-2	TRBJ2-7	.	CASSFDGGPYEQYF	TGTGCCAGCAGCTTCGACGGGGGGCCCTACGAGCAGTACTTC
.	TRBV30	TRBJ2-1	.	CAWDSFSYNEQFF	TGTGCCTGGGACAGCTTCTCCTACAATGAGCAGTTCTTC
.	TRBV18	TRBJ2-2	.	CASSPPGQGTGELFF	TGTGCCAGCTCACCACCCGGGCAGGGAACCGGGGAGCTGTTTTTT
.	TRBV11-1	TRBJ2-7	TRBD1	CASSYRGRSYEQYF	TGTGCCAGCAGTTACAGGGGACGGAGCTACGAGCAGTACTTC
.	TRBV30	TRBJ2-7	.	CAWRGRVSYEQYF	TGTGCCTGGAGGGGGCGAGTCTCCTACGAGCAGTACTTC
.	TRBV5-1	TRBJ1-2	.	CASSLADRGHGYTF	TGCGCCAGCAGCTTGGCCGACAGAGGTCACGGCTACACCTTC
.	TRBV2	TRBJ2-3	.	CASSEKGGTDTQYF	TGTGCCAGCAGTGAAAAAGGGGGCACAGATACGCAGTATTTT
.	TRBV5-1	TRBJ2-3	TRBD1	CASSMTGGQGTQYF	TGCGCCAGCAGCATGACAGGGGGCCAAGGTACGCAGTATTTT
.	TRBV11-2	TRBJ1-4	TRBD1	CASTTGTGATNEKLFF	TGTGCCAGCACCACCGGGACAGGGGCAACTAATGAAAAACTGTTTTTT
.	TRBV11-2	TRBJ2-7	.	CASSLNYEQYF	TGTGCCAGCAGCTTGAACTACGAGCAGTACTTC
.	TRBV7-9	TRBJ2-6	.	CASSLGHPPHVLTF	TGTGCCAGCAGCTTAGGTCACCCCCCTCACGTCCTGACTTTC
.	TRBV7-3	TRBJ2-5	.	CASSLFNGGQETQYF	TGTGCCAGCAGCTTATTTAACGGGGGCCAAGAGACCCAGTACTTC
.	TRBV7-2	TRBJ2-2	TRBD2	CASSLAGLAGGGELFF	TGTGCCAGCAGCTTGGCCGGACTAGCTGGGGGCGGGGAGCTGTTTTTT
.	TRBV6-1	TRBJ1-5	.	CASTDPGGNQPQHF	TGTGCCAGCACCGATCCCGGGGGAAATCAGCCCCAGCATTTT
once	TRBV7-2	TRBJ2-5	TRBD2	CASSLALVSGAETQYF	TGTGCCAGCAGCTTAGCGCTCGTTAGCGGGGCAGAGACCCAGTACTTC
.	TRBV10-2	TRBJ2-5	.	CASSGGGQETQYF	TGCGCCAGCAGTGGTGGGGGCCAAGAGACCCAGTACTTC
.	TRBV9	TRBJ2-1	TRBD1	CASSVETGVSYNEQFF	TGTGCCAGCAGCGTTGAGACAGGGGTTTCCTACAATGAGCAGTTCTTC
.	TRBV29-1	TRBJ1-1	.	CSITGAGGFMNTEAFF	TGCAGCATTACCGGGGCCGGAGGGTTCATGAACACTGAAGCTTTCTTT
.	TRBV4-2	TRBJ2-1	TRBD2	CASSHRLAEDEQFF	TGTGCCAGCAGCCACCGACTAGCGGAGGATGAGCAGTTCTTC
once	TRBV6-5	TRBJ2-7	.	CASSYSSGGGSYEQYF	TGTGCCAGCAGTTACTCGAGTGGCGGAGGAAGCTACGAGCAGTACTTC
.	TRBV5-1	TRBJ2-1	.	CASSLAAGRGWGEQFF	TGCGCCAGCAGCTTGGCGGCAGGGCGAGGTTGGGGTGAGCAGTTCTTC
.	TRBV12-2	TRBJ2-7	.	CASRSIIHSYEQYF	TGTGCAAGTCGCTCTATTATACACTCCTACGAGCAGTACTTC